These T cell receptor beta chains were read from a single sample in a study of cytotoxic CD8 clonotypes in ibrutinib-treated CLL. Sequenced by immunoSEQ multiplex PCR; TCRdb stores in-frame clones only, minus some. The table has approximately 50,000 clones, 60% to 75% seen once; the top ten hold over 10%. The specimen was PBMCs, collected after 12 months of ibrutinib treatment. These receptors were collected from a human donor with chronic lymphocytic leukemia. Both conserved end residues are part of each CDR3. A D gene is named only where the DNA matches it firmly. Where a row states a size, it is once, few, many or the class of an expanded clone; other rows omit it.

.,.,TRBJ1-5,TRBV27,CASKRMGSEPQHF,TGTGCCAGCAAAAGAATGGGGTCGGAGCCCCAGCATTTT
.,.,TRBJ2-7,TRBV11-1,CASSLESAWEQYF,TGTGCCAGCAGCTTGGAATCCGCTTGGGAGCAGTACTTC
.,.,TRBJ1-4,TRBV7-6,CASSLGASWGGKLFF,TGTGCCAGCAGCTTAGGGGCTTCCTGGGGAGGAAAACTGTTTTTT
TRBD2,few,TRBJ2-5,TRBV5-8,CASSISRGAGTQYF,TGTGCCAGCAGCATATCGCGGGGGGCCGGGACCCAGTACTTC
.,.,TRBJ1-1,TRBV7-9,CASSLLTEAFF,TGTGCCAGCAGCTTACTTACTGAAGCTTTCTTT
TRBD2,.,TRBJ2-1,TRBV7-8,CASSLTRTSGGANEQFF,TGTGCCAGCAGCTTAACGAGGACTAGCGGGGGGGCCAATGAGCAGTTCTTC
.,.,TRBJ2-1,TRBV5-6,CASSPVWTGAYNEQFF,TGTGCCAGCAGCCCAGTGTGGACGGGCGCCTACAATGAGCAGTTCTTC
.,.,TRBJ2-7,TRBV13,CASSSGTPPSYEQYF,TGTGCCAGCAGTTCCGGGACTCCACCCTCTTACGAGCAGTACTTC
TRBD1,.,TRBJ2-7,TRBV5-6,CASSWGQAYEQYF,TGTGCCAGCAGCTGGGGACAGGCCTACGAGCAGTACTTC
.,.,TRBJ1-1,TRBV19,CASSIGPSGAGYTEAFF,TGTGCCAGTAGTATCGGTCCATCGGGGGCAGGATACACTGAAGCTTTCTTT
TRBD2,.,TRBJ2-5,TRBV5-1,CASSLFSPGLAGEETQYF,TGCGCCAGCAGCTTGTTCTCGCCGGGACTAGCGGGGGAAGAGACCCAGTACTTC
.,.,TRBJ1-5,TRBV5-6,CASSSEVGNQPQHF,TGTGCCAGCAGCTCGGAAGTCGGCAATCAGCCCCAGCATTTT
TRBD1,few,TRBJ2-1,TRBV5-1,CATTRGDSYNEQFF,TGCGCCACTACCCGTGGGGACAGCTACAATGAGCAGTTCTTC
.,.,TRBJ2-7,TRBV6-1,CASSERSQGKEQYF,TGTGCCAGCAGTGAACGATCTCAGGGTAAGGAGCAGTACTTC
TRBD1,.,TRBJ1-2,TRBV19,CASSIQGAVHGYTF,TGTGCCAGTAGTATTCAGGGGGCGGTACATGGCTACACCTTC
TRBD1,.,TRBJ2-1,TRBV6-5,CASRGTGKYNEQFF,TGTGCCAGCAGGGGGACAGGGAAGTACAATGAGCAGTTCTTC
.,.,TRBJ1-1,TRBV5-1,CASSLGYRENTEAFF,TGCGCCAGCAGCTTGGGTTACAGGGAGAACACTGAAGCTTTCTTT
.,.,TRBJ2-7,TRBV6-5,CASSYSQTHPYEQYF,TGTGCCAGCAGTTACTCCCAGACTCACCCCTACGAGCAGTACTTC
.,.,TRBJ1-5,TRBV19,CASSIQGYNQPQHF,TGTGCCAGTAGTATACAGGGATACAATCAGCCCCAGCATTTT
TRBD1,few,TRBJ1-6,TRBV6-1,CASSGDRVSPLHF,TGTGCCAGCAGTGGGGACAGGGTTTCACCCCTCCACTTT
TRBD2,.,TRBJ2-3,TRBV5-3,CASSRGLVTDTQYF,TGTGCCAGCAGCCGCGGACTAGTCACAGATACGCAGTATTTT
.,.,TRBJ1-2,TRBV19,CASSMAGYGYTF,TGTGCCAGTAGTATGGCAGGGTATGGCTACACCTTC
.,.,TRBJ2-6,TRBV1,CTSSVDSLQSRANVLTF,TGCACCAGCAGTGTCGATAGTTTACAAAGTCGGGCCAACGTCCTGACTTTC
TRBD1,.,TRBJ2-1,TRBV7-3,CASSPLGQLGFREQFF,TGTGCCAGCAGCCCCTTGGGACAGCTAGGATTCCGCGAGCAGTTCTTC
.,.,TRBJ2-7,TRBV2,CASRRQGIRYEQYF,TGTGCCAGCAGGAGGCAGGGGATCCGCTACGAGCAGTACTTC
TRBD2,medium-sized,TRBJ2-7,TRBV7-9,CASSPGRGSREQYF,TGTGCCAGCAGCCCCGGGAGGGGGTCTCGCGAGCAGTACTTC
.,.,TRBJ2-7,TRBV27,CASRDTYSYEQYF,TGTGCCAGCAGAGACACCTACTCCTACGAGCAGTACTTC
TRBD1,.,TRBJ1-1,TRBV5-1,CASSPLGTADTEAFF,TGCGCCAGCAGCCCTTTGGGGACAGCGGACACTGAAGCTTTCTTT
.,.,TRBJ1-1,TRBV10-3,CAISEGQGENTEAFF,TGTGCCATCAGTGAGGGCCAGGGAGAGAACACTGAAGCTTTCTTT
.,.,TRBJ1-4,TRBV7-8,CASSLDFPALSDDEKLFF,TGTGCCAGCAGCTTAGATTTTCCTGCGTTGAGCGACGATGAAAAACTGTTTTTT
.,few,TRBJ1-5,TRBV2,CASSEAGGMGQPQHF,TGTGCCAGCAGTGAGGCTGGCGGGATGGGACAGCCCCAGCATTTT
.,.,TRBJ1-1,TRBV28,CASSLGRPWTALSTEAFF,TGTGCCAGCAGTTTGGGACGACCCTGGACAGCGTTGAGCACTGAAGCTTTCTTT
.,.,TRBJ1-3,TRBV6-5,CASSYGEGRGNTIYF,TGTGCCAGCAGTTACGGGGAGGGGAGAGGAAACACCATATATTTT
TRBD1,.,TRBJ1-6,TRBV23-1,CASSHDRGISSYNSPLHF,TGCGCCAGCAGTCATGACAGGGGTATCAGCTCCTATAATTCACCCCTCCACTTT
TRBD1,.,TRBJ1-6,TRBV5-1,CASSLEVGQGNSPLHF,TGCGCCAGCAGCTTGGAAGTAGGACAGGGTAATTCACCCCTCCACTTT
TRBD2,.,TRBJ2-1,TRBV7-2,CASSLSGAYNEQFF,TGTGCCAGCAGCTTGAGCGGGGCCTACAATGAGCAGTTCTTC
.,once,TRBJ1-1,TRBV6-4,CASSTTENTEAFF,TGTGCCAGCAGTACCACAGAGAACACTGAAGCTTTCTTT
TRBD1,.,TRBJ2-7,TRBV4-1,CASSQVGGRDRERIDQYF,TGCGCCAGCAGCCAAGTTGGGGGGCGGGACAGGGAGCGAATTGATCAGTACTTC
TRBD1,.,TRBJ2-1,TRBV5-1,CASSQGQVKVPGEQFF,TGCGCCAGCAGTCAGGGACAGGTTAAGGTTCCGGGTGAGCAGTTCTTC
.,once,TRBJ2-3,TRBV15,CATSREELDTQYF,TGTGCCACCAGCAGGGAAGAGCTGGATACGCAGTATTTT
.,few,TRBJ2-3,TRBV4-1,CASSPNRGRIPSTDTQYF,TGCGCCAGCAGCCCCAATCGGGGGCGCATCCCTAGCACAGATACGCAGTATTTT